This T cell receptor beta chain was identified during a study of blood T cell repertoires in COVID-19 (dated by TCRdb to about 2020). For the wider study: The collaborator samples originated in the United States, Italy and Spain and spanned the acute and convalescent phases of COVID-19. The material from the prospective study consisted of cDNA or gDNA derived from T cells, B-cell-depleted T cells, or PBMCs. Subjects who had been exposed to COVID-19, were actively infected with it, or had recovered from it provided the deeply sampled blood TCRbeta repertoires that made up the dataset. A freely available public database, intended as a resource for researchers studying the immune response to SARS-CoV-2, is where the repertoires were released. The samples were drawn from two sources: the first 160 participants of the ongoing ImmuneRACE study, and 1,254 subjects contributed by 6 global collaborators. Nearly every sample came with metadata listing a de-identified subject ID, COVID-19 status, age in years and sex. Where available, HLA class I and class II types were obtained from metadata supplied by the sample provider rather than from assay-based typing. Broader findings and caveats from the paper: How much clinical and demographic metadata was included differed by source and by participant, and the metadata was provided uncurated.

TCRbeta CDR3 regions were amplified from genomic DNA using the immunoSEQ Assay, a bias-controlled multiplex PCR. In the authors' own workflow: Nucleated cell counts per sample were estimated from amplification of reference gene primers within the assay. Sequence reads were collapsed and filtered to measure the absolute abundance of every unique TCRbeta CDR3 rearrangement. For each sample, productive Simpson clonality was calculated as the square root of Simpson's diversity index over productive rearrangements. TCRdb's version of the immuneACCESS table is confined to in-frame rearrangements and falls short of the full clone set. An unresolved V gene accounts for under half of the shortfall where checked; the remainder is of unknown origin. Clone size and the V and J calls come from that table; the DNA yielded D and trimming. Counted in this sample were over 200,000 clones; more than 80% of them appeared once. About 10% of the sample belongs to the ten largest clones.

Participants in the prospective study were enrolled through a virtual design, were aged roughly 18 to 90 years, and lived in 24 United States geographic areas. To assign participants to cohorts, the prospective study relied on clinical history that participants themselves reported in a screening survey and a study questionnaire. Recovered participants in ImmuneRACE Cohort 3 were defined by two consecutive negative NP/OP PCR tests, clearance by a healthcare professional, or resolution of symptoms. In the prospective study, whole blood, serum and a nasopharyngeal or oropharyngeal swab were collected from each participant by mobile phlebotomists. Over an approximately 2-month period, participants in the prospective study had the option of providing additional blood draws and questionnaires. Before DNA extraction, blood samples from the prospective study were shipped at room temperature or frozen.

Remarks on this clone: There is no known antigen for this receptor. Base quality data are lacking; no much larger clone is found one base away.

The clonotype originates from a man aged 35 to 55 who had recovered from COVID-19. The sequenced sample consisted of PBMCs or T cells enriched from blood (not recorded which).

The encoded CDR3 is CASSAPSSPFSGNTIYF. The DNA sequence follows: TGTGCCAGCAGTGCCCCCTCCAGTCCCTTCTCTGGAAACACCATATATTTT. This chain joins TRBV2 to TRBJ1-3, with the D gene call left open. From the germline V gene, CDR1 is SNHLY and CDR2 is FYNNEI. From cysteine to phenylalanine, the CDR3 is 17 amino acids long. Of the read, only the CDR3 DNA is kept; its 51 bases are in frame from base 1. Deletion took 4 bases off V and 0 bases off J, with a span of 16 bases between the germline ends. When the CDR3 is completed using the reference TRBV2 and TRBJ1-3 genes on either side, the full variable domain is EPEVTQTPSHQVTQMGQEVILRCVPISNHLYFYWYRQILGQKVEFLVSFYNNEISEKSEIFDDQFSVERPDGSNFTLKIRSTKLEDSAMYFCASSAPSSPFSGNTIYFGEGSWLTVV.